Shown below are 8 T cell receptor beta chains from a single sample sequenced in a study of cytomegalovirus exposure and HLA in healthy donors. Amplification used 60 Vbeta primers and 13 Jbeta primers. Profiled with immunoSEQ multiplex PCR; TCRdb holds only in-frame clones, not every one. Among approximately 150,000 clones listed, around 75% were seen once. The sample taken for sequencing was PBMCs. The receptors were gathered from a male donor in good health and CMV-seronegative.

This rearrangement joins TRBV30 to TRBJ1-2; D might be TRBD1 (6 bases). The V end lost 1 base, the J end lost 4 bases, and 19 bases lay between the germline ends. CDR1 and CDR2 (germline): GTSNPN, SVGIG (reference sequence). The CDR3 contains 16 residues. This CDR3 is CAWSGTDSLRGYGYTF. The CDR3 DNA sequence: TGTGCCTGGAGTGGGACGGACAGTCTCCGCGGCTATGGCTACACCTTC.

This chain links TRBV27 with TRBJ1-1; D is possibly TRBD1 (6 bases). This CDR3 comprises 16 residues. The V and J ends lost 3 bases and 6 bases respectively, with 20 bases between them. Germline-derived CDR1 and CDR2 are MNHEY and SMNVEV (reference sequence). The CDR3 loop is CASSLRLTGTTSEAFF. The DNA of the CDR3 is TGTGCCAGCAGTTTGCGATTAACCGGGACAACCTCTGAAGCTTTCTTT.

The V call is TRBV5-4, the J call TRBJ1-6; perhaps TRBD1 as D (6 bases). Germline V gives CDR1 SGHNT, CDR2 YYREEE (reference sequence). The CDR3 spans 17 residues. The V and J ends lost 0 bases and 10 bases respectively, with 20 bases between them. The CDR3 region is CASSLAFRGGKDSPLHF. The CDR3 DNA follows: TGTGCCAGCAGCTTGGCATTCAGGGGCGGAAAGGACTCACCCCTCCACTTT. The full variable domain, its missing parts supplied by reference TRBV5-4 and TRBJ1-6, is ETGVTQSPTHLIKTRGQQVTLRCSSQSGHNTVSWYQQALGQGPQFIFQYYREEENGRGNFPPRFSGLQFPNYSSELNVNALELDDSALYLCASSLAFRGGKDSPLHFGNGTRLTVT.

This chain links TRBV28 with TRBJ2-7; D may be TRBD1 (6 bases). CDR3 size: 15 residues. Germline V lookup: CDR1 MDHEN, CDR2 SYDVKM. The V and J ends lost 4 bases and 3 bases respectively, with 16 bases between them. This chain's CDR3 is CASSSPAFRGYEQYF. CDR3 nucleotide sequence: TGTGCCAGCAGTTCTCCTGCCTTCAGGGGCTACGAGCAGTACTTC.

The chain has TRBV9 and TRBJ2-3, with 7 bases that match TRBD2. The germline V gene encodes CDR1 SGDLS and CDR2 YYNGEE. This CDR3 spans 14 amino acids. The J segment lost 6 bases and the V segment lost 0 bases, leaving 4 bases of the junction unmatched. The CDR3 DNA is TGTGCCAGCAGCGTAGGGGTTAGCGGGGATACGCAGTATTTT. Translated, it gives CASSVGVSGDTQYF. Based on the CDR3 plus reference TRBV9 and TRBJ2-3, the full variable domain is DSGVTQTPKHLITATGQRVTLRCSPRSGDLSVYWYQQSLDQGLQFLIQYYNGEERAKGNILERFSAQQFPDLHSELNLSSLELGDSALYFCASSVGVSGDTQYFGPGTRLTVL.

CDR3 in amino acids: CASSPNRGDSPLHF. Here the CDR3 DNA reads TGTGCCAGCTCACCCAACAGGGGGGATTCACCCCTCCACTTT. V is TRBV18 and J is TRBJ1-6, with TRBD1 matching over 8 bases. This CDR3 comprises 14 residues. Germline CDR1 is KGHSH and CDR2 is LQKENI. V gave up 3 bases and J gave up 8 bases; unmatched junction bases: 3.

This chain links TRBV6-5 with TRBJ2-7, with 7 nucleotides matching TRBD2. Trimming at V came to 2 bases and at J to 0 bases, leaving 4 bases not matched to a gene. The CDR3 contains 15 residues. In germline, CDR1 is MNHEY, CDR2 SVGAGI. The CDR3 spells CASSYSASGSYEQYF. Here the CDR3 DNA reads TGTGCCAGCAGTTACAGTGCTAGCGGCTCCTACGAGCAGTACTTC.

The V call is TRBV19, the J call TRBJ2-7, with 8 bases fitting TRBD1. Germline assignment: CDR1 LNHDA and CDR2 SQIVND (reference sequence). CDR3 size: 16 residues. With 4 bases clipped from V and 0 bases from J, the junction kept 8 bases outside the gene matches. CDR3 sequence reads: CASSTYSDRGSYEQYF. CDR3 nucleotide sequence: TGTGCCAGTAGTACCTACTCAGACAGGGGCTCCTACGAGCAGTACTTC. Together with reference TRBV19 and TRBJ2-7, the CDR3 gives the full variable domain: DGGITQSPKYLFRKEGQNVTLSCEQNLNHDAMYWYRQDPGQGLRLIYYSQIVNDFQKGDIAEGYSVSREKKESFPLTVTSAQKNPTAFYLCASSTYSDRGSYEQYFGPGTRLTVT.